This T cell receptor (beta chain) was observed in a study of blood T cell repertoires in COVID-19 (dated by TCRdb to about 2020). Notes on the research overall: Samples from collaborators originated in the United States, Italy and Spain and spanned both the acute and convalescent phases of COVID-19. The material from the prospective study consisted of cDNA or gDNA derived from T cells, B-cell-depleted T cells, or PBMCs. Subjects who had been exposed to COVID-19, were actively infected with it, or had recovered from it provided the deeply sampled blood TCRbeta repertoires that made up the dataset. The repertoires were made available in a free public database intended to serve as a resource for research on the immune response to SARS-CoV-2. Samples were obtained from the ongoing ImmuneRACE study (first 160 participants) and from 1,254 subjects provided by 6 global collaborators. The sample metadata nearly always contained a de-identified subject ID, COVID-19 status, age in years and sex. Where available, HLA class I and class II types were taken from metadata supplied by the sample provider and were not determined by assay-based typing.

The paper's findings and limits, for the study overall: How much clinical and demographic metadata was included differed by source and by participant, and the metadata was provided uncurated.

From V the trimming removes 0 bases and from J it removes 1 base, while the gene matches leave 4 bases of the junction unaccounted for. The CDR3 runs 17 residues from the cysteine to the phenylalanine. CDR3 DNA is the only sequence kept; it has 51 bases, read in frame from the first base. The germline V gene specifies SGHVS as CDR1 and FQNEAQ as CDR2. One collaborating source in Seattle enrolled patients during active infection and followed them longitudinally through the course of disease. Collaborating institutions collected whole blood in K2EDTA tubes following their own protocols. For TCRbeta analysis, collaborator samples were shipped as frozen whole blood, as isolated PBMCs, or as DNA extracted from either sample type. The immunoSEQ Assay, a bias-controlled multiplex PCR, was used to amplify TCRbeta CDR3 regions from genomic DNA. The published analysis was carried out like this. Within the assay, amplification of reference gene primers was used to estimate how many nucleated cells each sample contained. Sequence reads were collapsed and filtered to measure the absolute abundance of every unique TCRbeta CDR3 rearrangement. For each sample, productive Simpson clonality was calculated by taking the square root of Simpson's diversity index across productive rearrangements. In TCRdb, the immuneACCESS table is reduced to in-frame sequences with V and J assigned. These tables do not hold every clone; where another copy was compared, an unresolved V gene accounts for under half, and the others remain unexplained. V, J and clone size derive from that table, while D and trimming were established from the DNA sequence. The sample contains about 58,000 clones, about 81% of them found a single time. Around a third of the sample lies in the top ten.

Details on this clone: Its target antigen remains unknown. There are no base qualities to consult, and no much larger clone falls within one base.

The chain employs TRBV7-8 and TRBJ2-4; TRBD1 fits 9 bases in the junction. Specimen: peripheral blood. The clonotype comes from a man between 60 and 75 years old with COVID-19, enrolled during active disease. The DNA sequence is TGTGCCAGCAGCTTAGCGTGGACAGGGGTGGCCAAAAACATTCAGTACTTC. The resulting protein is CASSLAWTGVAKNIQYF. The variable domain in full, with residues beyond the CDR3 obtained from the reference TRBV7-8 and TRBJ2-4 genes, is GAGVSQSPRYKVAKRGQDVALRCDPISGHVSLFWYQQALGQGPEFLTYFQNEAQLDKSGLPSDRFFAERPEGSVSTLKIQRTQQEDSAVYLCASSLAWTGVAKNIQYFGAGTRLSVL.